A single sample is the source of the 8 T cell receptor beta chains below, sequenced in a study of T cell responses to AZD1222 COVID-19 vaccine. Profiling relied on immunoSEQ multiplex PCR, and the TCRdb table lists in-frame clones only, not all of them. The data show approximately 170,000 clones, about 90% seen once. This material consisted of peripheral blood, taken 28 days after the second AZD1222 dose. These receptors originate from an adult who received the AZD1222 COVID-19 vaccine.

The chain has TRBV30 and TRBJ1-1, with D possibly matching TRBD1 (6 bases). The V end lost 1 base, the J end lost 1 base, and 10 bases lay between the germline ends. Germline CDR1 and CDR2: GTSNPN and SVGIG (reference sequence). The CDR3 sequence is 14 residues long. In nucleotides, the CDR3 is TGTGCCTGGAGTGCGGGACACCAGAACACTGAAGCTTTCTTT. Amino acids: CAWSAGHQNTEAFF.

The chain is built from TRBV6-5 and TRBJ1-2; 7 bases are shared with TRBD1. Germline loops: CDR1 MNHEY, CDR2 SVGAGI. The CDR3 is made up of 14 amino acids. Trimming took 7 bases from V and 8 from J; bases not matched to a gene: 13. The CDR3 bases are TGTGCCAGCACCCTCGAAGGGGGCTTGGGGGGCTACACCTTC. The encoded protein is CASTLEGGLGGYTF.

The chain joins TRBV14 to TRBJ1-1, with D perhaps TRBD1 (6 bases). Trimming took off 1 base at V and 4 bases at J, with 13 bases between the two ends. The CDR3 is 15 amino acids. Germline V gene data show CDR1 as SGHDN and CDR2 as FVKESK. Written as DNA, the CDR3 is TGTGCCAGCAGCCAAGCGACAGGCTCCCTCACTGAAGCTTTCTTT. Translated, it gives CASSQATGSLTEAFF.

The chain is built from TRBV7-7 and TRBJ1-1; TRBD1 agrees at 9 bases. Trimming cost V 3 bases and J 5 bases; bases outside gene matches: 1. This CDR3 has 13 amino acids. Germline V gene data show CDR1 as SSHAT and CDR2 as FNYEAQ (reference sequence). CDR3 amino acids: CASSLDRGTEAFF. In DNA, the CDR3 is TGTGCCAGCAGCTTGGACAGGGGTACTGAAGCTTTCTTT.

In this sample, this clone turned up a few times. The V call is TRBV5-6, the J call TRBJ1-4; D is undetermined. The CDR3 extends over 16 amino acids. Germline CDR1 and CDR2: SGHDT and YYEEEE. Trimming removed 0 bases from V and 0 bases from J, with 9 bases in between. The CDR3 nucleotides read TGTGCCAGCAGCTTGGTAGGGATCGCAACTAATGAAAAACTGTTTTTT. It encodes CASSLVGIATNEKLFF.

The J gene is TRBJ1-3, the V gene TRBV7-2; 7 bases are a match to TRBD1. There are 16 residues in the CDR3. The germline V gene has CDR1 SGHTA and CDR2 FQGNSA. Trimming cost V 1 base and J 0 bases; bases outside gene matches: 3. Written as DNA, the CDR3 is TGTGCCAGCAGCTTAGGTCCAGGGGGCTCTGGAAACACCATATATTTT. It encodes CASSLGPGGSGNTIYF.

The chain couples TRBV3-1 (or the pseudogene TRBV3-2) to TRBJ2-1; 8 nucleotides match TRBD2. Per the germline V gene, CDR1 is LGHDT and CDR2 is YNNKEL (reference sequence). CDR3 length: 16 amino acids. Germline trimming cut 4 bases from V and 4 bases from J; bases unmatched to any gene: 9. The DNA of the CDR3 is TGTGCCAGCAGCCGGAACCCGGGACTAGATTACAATGAGCAGTTCTTC. This sequence encodes CASSRNPGLDYNEQFF.

J is TRBJ1-1 and V is TRBV6-6; D is perhaps TRBD1 (5 bases). This CDR3 has 13 residues. Germline CDR1 is MNHNY and CDR2 is SVGAGI (reference sequence). Trimming stripped 6 bases from V and 6 bases from J, with 14 bases between. The CDR3: CASRLTVNAEAFF. The CDR3 DNA reads TGTGCCAGCAGGCTGACAGTAAACGCTGAAGCTTTCTTT.